This T cell receptor beta chain was recorded in a study of T cell responses to AZD1222 COVID-19 vaccine. Study-wide points: Spike-specific TCR breadth and depth grew following two AZD1222 doses. Females made up more of the donors, who were largely white British, and clonal diversity may have come out too low. Sampled repertoires all dated from after the peak T cell response.

TCRdb's table, derived via immunoSEQ multiplex PCR, lists solely in-frame clones and lacks some. The top ten hold about 3.2% of the sample, which has 120,000 to 150,000 clones, more than 90% seen once. CDR1 SGHVS and CDR2 FQNEAQ come from the germline V gene. This CDR3 contains 18 residues. Trimming left V 1 base short and J 0 bases short, with 15 bases between. About this clone: Its antigen is currently unknown.

The TCR was taken from an adult in good health. The chain employs TRBV7-8 and TRBJ1-4, with D hard to call. Sequencing was performed on peripheral blood, taken on day 0 of AZD1222 vaccination. CDR3 DNA: TGTGCCAGCAGCTTAGTAATTTTGCAGATAGCAACTAATGAAAAACTGTTTTTT. It specifies CASSLVILQIATNEKLFF. The whole variable domain, filled in from reference TRBV7-8 and TRBJ1-4, reads GAGVSQSPRYKVAKRGQDVALRCDPISGHVSLFWYQQALGQGPEFLTYFQNEAQLDKSGLPSDRFFAERPEGSVSTLKIQRTQQEDSAVYLCASSLVILQIATNEKLFFGSGTQLSVL.